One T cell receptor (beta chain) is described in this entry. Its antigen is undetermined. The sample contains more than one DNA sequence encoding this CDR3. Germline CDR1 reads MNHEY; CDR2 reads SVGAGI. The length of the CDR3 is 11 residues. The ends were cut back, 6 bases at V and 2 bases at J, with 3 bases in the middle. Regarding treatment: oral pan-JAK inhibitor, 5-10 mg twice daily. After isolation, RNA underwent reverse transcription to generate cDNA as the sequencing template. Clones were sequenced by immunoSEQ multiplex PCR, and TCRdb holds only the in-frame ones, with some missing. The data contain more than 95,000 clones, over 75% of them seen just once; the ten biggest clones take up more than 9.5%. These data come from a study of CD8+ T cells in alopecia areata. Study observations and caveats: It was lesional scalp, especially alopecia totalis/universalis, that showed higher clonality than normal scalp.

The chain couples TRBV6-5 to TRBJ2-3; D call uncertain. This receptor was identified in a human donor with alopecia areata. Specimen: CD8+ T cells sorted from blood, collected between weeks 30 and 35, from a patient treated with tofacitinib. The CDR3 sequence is CASRSTDTQYF. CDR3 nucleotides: TGTGCCAGCAGGTCCACAGATACGCAGTATTTT.